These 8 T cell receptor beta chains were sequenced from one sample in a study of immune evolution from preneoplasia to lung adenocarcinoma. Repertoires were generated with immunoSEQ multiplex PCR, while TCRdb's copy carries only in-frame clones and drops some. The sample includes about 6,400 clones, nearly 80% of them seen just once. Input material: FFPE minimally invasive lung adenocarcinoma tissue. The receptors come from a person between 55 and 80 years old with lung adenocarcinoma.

CDR3 nucleotide sequence: TGTGCCTGGGGGGACAGGGGTAATTCACCCCTCCACTTT. This sequence encodes CAWGDRGNSPLHF. The chain couples TRBV30 to TRBJ1-6; 10 bases match TRBD1. V dropped 5 bases and J dropped 6; count of bases not matched to a gene: 1. CDR1 GTSNPN and CDR2 SVGIG come from the germline V gene (reference sequence). This CDR3 comprises 13 residues. Supplemented by reference TRBV30 and TRBJ1-6, the full variable domain reads SQTIHQWPATLVQPVGSPLSLECTVEGTSNPNLYWYRQAAGRGLQLLFYSVGIGQISSEVPQNLSASRPQDRQFILSSKKLLLSDSGFYLCAWGDRGNSPLHFGNGTRLTVT.

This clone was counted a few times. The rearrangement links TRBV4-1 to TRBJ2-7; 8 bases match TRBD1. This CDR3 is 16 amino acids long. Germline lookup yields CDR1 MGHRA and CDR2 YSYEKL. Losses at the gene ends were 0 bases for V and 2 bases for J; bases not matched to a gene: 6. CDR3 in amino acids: CASSQDERTGTYEQYF. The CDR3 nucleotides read TGCGCCAGCAGCCAAGATGAGCGGACAGGGACCTACGAGCAGTACTTC.

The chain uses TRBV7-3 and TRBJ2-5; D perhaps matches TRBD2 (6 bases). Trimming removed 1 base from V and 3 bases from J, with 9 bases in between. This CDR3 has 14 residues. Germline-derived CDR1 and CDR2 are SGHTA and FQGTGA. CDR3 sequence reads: CASSLNGGEETQYF. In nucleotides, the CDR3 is TGTGCCAGCAGCTTAAACGGCGGGGAAGAGACCCAGTACTTC.

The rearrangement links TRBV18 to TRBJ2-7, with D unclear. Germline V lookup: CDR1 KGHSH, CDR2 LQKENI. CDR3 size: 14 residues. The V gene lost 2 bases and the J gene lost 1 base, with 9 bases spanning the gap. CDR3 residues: CASSPSAASYEQYF. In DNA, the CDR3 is TGTGCCAGCTCACCAAGCGCAGCGTCCTACGAGCAGTACTTC.

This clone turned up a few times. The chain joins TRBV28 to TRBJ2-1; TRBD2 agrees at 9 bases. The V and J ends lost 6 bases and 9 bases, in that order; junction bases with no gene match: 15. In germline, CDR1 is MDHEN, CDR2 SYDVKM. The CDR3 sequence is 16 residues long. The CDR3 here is CASSQGAGGPLGEQFF. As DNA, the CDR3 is TGTGCCAGCAGCCAAGGGGCGGGGGGGCCTCTCGGTGAGCAGTTCTTC.

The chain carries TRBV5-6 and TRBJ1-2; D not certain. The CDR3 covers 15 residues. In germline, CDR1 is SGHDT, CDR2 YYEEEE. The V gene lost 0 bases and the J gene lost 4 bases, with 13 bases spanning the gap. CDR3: CASSLAARPGYGYTF. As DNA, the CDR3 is TGTGCCAGCAGCTTGGCCGCTCGCCCCGGCTATGGCTACACCTTC.

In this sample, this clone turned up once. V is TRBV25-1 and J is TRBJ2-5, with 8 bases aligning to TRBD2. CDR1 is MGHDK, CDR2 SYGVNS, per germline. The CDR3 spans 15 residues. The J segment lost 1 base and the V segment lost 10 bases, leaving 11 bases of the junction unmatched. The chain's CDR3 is CATTKAGLAQETQYF. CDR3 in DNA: TGTGCCACCACAAAAGCCGGACTAGCCCAAGAGACCCAGTACTTC.

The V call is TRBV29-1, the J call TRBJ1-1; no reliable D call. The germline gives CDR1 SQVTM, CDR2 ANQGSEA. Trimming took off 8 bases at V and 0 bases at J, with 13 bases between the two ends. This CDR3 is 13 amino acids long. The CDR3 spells CSPTKAMNTEAFF. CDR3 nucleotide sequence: TGCAGCCCTACAAAGGCGATGAACACTGAAGCTTTCTTT.